This T cell receptor (beta chain) was observed in a study of shared clonotypes between healthy human individuals. Germline V CDR1 and CDR2: LNHDA, SQIVND (reference sequence). The CDR3 is made up of 14 amino acids. V was pared by 10 bases and J by 3 bases, with 17 bases between. The method was immunoSEQ multiplex PCR; TCRdb's version includes in-frame clones alone and lacks a portion of them. This repertoire shows about 2.4 million clones, 80% to 95% found once; its top ten account for approximately 0.36%. What was sequenced was naive CD4+ T cells from PBMCs. Subset denoted: CD45RA+ positively selected. The clonotype comes from a man aged 18-30 years in good health. Some clones in this sample may be carry-over from other donors' samples. This chain joins TRBV19 and TRBJ2-3; tentatively, D is TRBD2 (6 bases). CDR3 DNA: TGTGCCACCACCGGGTTGGGAGGTACAGATACGCAGTATTTT. Encoded protein: CATTGLGGTDTQYF.